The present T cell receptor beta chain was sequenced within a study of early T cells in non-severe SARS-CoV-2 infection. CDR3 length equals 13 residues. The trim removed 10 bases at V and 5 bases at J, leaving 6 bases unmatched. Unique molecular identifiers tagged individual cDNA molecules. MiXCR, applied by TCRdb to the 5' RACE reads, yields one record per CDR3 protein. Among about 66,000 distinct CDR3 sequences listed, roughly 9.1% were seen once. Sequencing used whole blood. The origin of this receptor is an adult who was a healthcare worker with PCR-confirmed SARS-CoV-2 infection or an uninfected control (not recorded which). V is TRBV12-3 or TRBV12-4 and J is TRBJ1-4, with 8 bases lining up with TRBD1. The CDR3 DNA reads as TGTGCCACTCTGACAGGGGAGAATGAAAAACTGTTTTTT. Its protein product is CATLTGENEKLFF.